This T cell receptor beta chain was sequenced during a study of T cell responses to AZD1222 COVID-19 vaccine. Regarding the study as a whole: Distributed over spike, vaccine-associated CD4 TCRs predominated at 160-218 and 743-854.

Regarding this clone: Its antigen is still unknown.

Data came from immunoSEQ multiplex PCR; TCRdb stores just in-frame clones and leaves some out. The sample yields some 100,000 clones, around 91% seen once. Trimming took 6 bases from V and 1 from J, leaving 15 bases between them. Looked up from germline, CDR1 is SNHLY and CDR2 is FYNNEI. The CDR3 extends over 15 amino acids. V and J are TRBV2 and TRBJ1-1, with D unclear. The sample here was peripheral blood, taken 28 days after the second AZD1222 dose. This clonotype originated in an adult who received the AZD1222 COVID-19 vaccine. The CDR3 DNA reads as TGTGCCAGCAGGAGTCTTGTGGGTTGGAACACTGAAGCTTTCTTT. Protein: CASRSLVGWNTEAFF.